This entry lists 29 T cell receptor beta chains sequenced from one sample in a study of cytotoxic CD8 clonotypes in ibrutinib-treated CLL. The repertoire was sequenced with immunoSEQ multiplex PCR; TCRdb's copy has only in-frame clones and lacks some. The sample holds fewer than 55,000 clones; 50% to 65% are singletons and the top ten take roughly a quarter. Sequenced material: PBMCs, taken after 24 months of ibrutinib treatment. These receptors originate from a human donor with chronic lymphocytic leukemia.

The chain employs TRBV7-9 and TRBJ2-7; weak D call: TRBD1 (5 bases). The CDR3 extends over 12 amino acids. Looked up from germline, CDR1 is SEHNR and CDR2 is FQNEAQ (reference sequence). Trimming took off 3 bases at V and 6 bases at J, with 9 bases between the two ends. The CDR3 region is CASSFERGEQYF. The CDR3 DNA sequence: TGTGCCAGCAGCTTCGAAAGGGGCGAGCAGTACTTC.

This chain uses TRBV5-4 with TRBJ2-7, with 10 bases fitting TRBD1. With V trimmed by 3 bases and J by 5 bases, 8 bases remained unmatched. This CDR3 region has 15 residues. Germline CDR1 is SGHNT and CDR2 is YYREEE (reference sequence). The CDR3 sequence: CASSSRDRGFHEQYF. The CDR3 coding sequence is TGTGCCAGCAGCTCCCGGGACAGGGGTTTTCACGAGCAGTACTTC. The complete variable domain, with remaining parts taken from reference TRBV5-4 and TRBJ2-7, reads ETGVTQSPTHLIKTRGQQVTLRCSSQSGHNTVSWYQQALGQGPQFIFQYYREEENGRGNFPPRFSGLQFPNYSSELNVNALELDDSALYLCASSSRDRGFHEQYFGPGTRLTVT.

This chain joins TRBV5-1 and TRBJ2-1; the match to TRBD2 covers 7 bases. The CDR3 is made up of 15 amino acids. Germline V gene data show CDR1 as SGHRS and CDR2 as YFSETQ. Trimming cost V 2 bases and J 9 bases; bases outside gene matches: 11. In nucleotides, the CDR3 is TGCGCCAGCAGCTTCGAGACTAGCCTTATCCGTGAGCAGTTCTTC. Amino acids: CASSFETSLIREQFF.

The chain is built from TRBV7-9 and TRBJ2-5; 10 bases map to TRBD1. CDR3 length: 16 residues. Germline values: CDR1 SEHNR, CDR2 FQNEAQ (reference sequence). Trimming took 0 bases from V and 4 from J; bases not matched to a gene: 5. The CDR3 loop is CASSLARQGARETQYF. DNA for the CDR3: TGTGCCAGCAGCTTAGCCAGACAGGGGGCTAGAGAGACCCAGTACTTC.

This clone was seen only a few times. J is TRBJ1-6 and V is TRBV7-8, with TRBD1 matching over 9 bases. Looked up from germline, CDR1 is SGHVS and CDR2 is FQNEAQ. This CDR3 spans 15 amino acids. The V gene end was trimmed by 5 bases and the J gene end by 9 bases; junction bases not matched to a gene: 8. CDR3 region: CASSLRDRVGSPLHF. CDR3 nucleotide sequence: TGTGCCAGCAGCCTCCGGGACAGGGTTGGTTCACCCCTCCACTTT.

V and J are TRBV19 and TRBJ1-1, with TRBD1 matching over 9 bases. This CDR3 is 13 amino acids long. Germline lookup yields CDR1 LNHDA and CDR2 SQIVND (reference sequence). V shed 7 bases, J shed 5 bases, and the junction held 5 bases outside the gene matches. CDR3 amino acids: CASTRQGGTEAFF. The CDR3 bases are TGTGCCAGTACCAGACAGGGGGGGACTGAAGCTTTCTTT.

The V call is TRBV5-1, the J call TRBJ2-1, with D perhaps assigned TRBD1 or TRBD2 (5 bases each). Germline V gene sequence: CDR1 SGHRS, CDR2 YFSETQ. This CDR3 spans 15 amino acids. V dropped 2 bases and J dropped 8 bases, with 17 bases sitting between them. CDR3 protein: CASSFRGPLGDEQFF. Written as DNA, the CDR3 is TGCGCCAGCAGCTTTAGAGGACCGCTGGGGGATGAGCAGTTCTTC.

The chain couples TRBV5-1 to TRBJ2-7, with D perhaps TRBD2 (6 bases). The CDR3 totals 19 residues. V dropped 0 bases and J dropped 6 bases, with 28 bases sitting between them. CDR1 is SGHRS and CDR2 is YFSETQ in the germline V gene. The CDR3 spells CASSLGPDRDSRTGSEQYF. In DNA, the CDR3 is TGCGCCAGCAGCTTGGGTCCAGATCGGGACTCCCGGACGGGGAGCGAGCAGTACTTC.

The chain recombines TRBV7-9 with TRBJ1-1; D is perhaps TRBD1 (5 bases). V dropped 5 bases and J dropped 4 bases, with 14 bases sitting between them. There are 14 residues in the CDR3. Germline V CDR1 and CDR2: SEHNR, FQNEAQ (reference sequence). CDR3 sequence (DNA): TGTGCCAGCAGCGCCGCAGGGTTTTTCACTGAAGCTTTCTTT. As protein: CASSAAGFFTEAFF.

This chain connects TRBV29-1 to TRBJ1-1; no definite D call. The CDR3 totals 12 residues. V gave up 1 base and J gave up 6 bases, with 9 bases separating them. Germline CDR1 SQVTM, CDR2 ANQGSEA. The CDR3 spells CSVEVRLSEAFF. The CDR3 DNA is TGCAGCGTTGAAGTACGACTCTCTGAAGCTTTCTTT.

This clone appeared once. The chain recombines TRBV4-1 with TRBJ2-1; a possible D gene is TRBD1 (5 bases). Germline loops: CDR1 MGHRA, CDR2 YSYEKL. The CDR3 runs 16 residues. The V and J ends lost 4 bases and 0 bases respectively, with 13 bases between them. The CDR3 DNA reads TGCGCCAGCAGCCTGACAGCGCTTAGCTCCTACAATGAGCAGTTCTTC. Residues: CASSLTALSSYNEQFF.

The V call is TRBV7-6, the J call TRBJ2-2, with 10 bases lining up with TRBD2. There are 19 residues in the CDR3. The V and J ends lost 5 bases and 4 bases, in that order; junction bases with no gene match: 16. Per germline, CDR1 SGHVS and CDR2 FNYEAQ. The CDR3 loop is CASSAVGASGGAPTGELFF. The CDR3 DNA sequence: TGTGCCAGCAGCGCAGTAGGCGCGAGCGGGGGGGCCCCCACCGGGGAGCTGTTTTTT.

The rearrangement uses TRBV11-2 and TRBJ2-2; no definite D call. Trimming removed 7 bases at V and 6 bases at J, with 12 bases between. The germline CDR1 and CDR2 sequences are SGHAT and FQNNGV. The CDR3 covers 13 residues. The CDR3 sequence: CASNPPGPGELFF. DNA for the CDR3: TGTGCCAGCAACCCCCCGGGTCCCGGGGAGCTGTTTTTT.

This clone was picked up a small number of times. V and J are TRBV7-9 and TRBJ2-3, with TRBD1 matching 9 bases. The CDR3 has 16 amino acids. J was trimmed by 7 bases and V by 4 bases; bases with no gene match: 12. CDR1 and CDR2 from the germline V gene are SEHNR and FQNEAQ (reference sequence). CDR3 amino acids: CASSSPYRGLRHTQYF. The CDR3 DNA is TGTGCCAGCAGCTCACCTTACAGGGGGCTACGCCATACGCAGTATTTT.

This clone has just a few counts. The chain couples TRBV27 to TRBJ1-1; a weak D match, TRBD1 (6 bases). Germline CDR1 and CDR2: MNHEY and SMNVEV (reference sequence). The CDR3 has 14 amino acids. V was clipped by 6 bases and J by 1 base, with 12 bases between them. The CDR3 nucleotides read TGTGCCAGCAGAACACAGGGATGGAACACTGAAGCTTTCTTT. Protein sequence: CASRTQGWNTEAFF.

This clone showed up just once. This sequence joins TRBV7-9 and TRBJ2-3; D ambiguous. This CDR3 contains 12 residues. V was clipped by 3 bases and J by 4 bases, with 5 bases between them. Germline lookup yields CDR1 SEHNR and CDR2 FQNEAQ (reference sequence). CDR3 in amino acids: CASSFVSDTQYF. CDR3 nucleotide sequence: TGTGCCAGCAGCTTCGTGTCAGATACGCAGTATTTT.

CDR3: CASSARPGTGVGANVLTF. The CDR3 DNA follows: TGTGCCAGTAGTGCCCGTCCCGGGACAGGGGTTGGGGCCAACGTCCTGACTTTC. The chain uses TRBV19 and TRBJ2-6; 10 nucleotides align to TRBD1. Germline trimming cut 5 bases from V and 3 bases from J; bases unmatched to any gene: 10. Germline lookup yields CDR1 LNHDA and CDR2 SQIVND (reference sequence). The CDR3 sequence is 18 residues long.

This clone was seen a single time. This sequence joins TRBV7-8 and TRBJ2-5, with D possibly matching TRBD2 (6 bases). The CDR3 is made up of 12 amino acids. Germline V CDR1 and CDR2: SGHVS, FQNEAQ. The V gene lost 5 bases and the J gene lost 5 bases, with 9 bases spanning the gap. The chain's CDR3 is CASSPGVETQYF. CDR3 DNA sequence: TGTGCCAGCAGCCCGGGAGTGGAGACCCAGTACTTC.

This clone turned up a few times. CDR3 nucleotide sequence: TGCGCCAGCAGCCAAGAGGGGGGAGGGACGGGAACCCAGTACTTC. Its translation: CASSQEGGGTGTQYF. The chain recombines TRBV4-1 with TRBJ2-5; 7 nucleotides agree with TRBD2. CDR1 and CDR2 (germline): MGHRA, YSYEKL. The CDR3 contains 15 residues. V lost 0 bases and J lost 8; bases outside the gene matches: 9.

This chain's CDR3 is CASSAGQGIVYEQYF. DNA of the CDR3: TGTGCCAGTAGTGCGGGACAGGGGATCGTCTACGAGCAGTACTTC. V gene TRBV19 combines with J gene TRBJ2-7, with 10 nucleotides matching TRBD1. The germline CDR1 and CDR2 sequences are LNHDA and SQIVND (reference sequence). V was clipped by 5 bases and J by 3 bases; unmatched bases: 7. The CDR3 loop spans 15 amino acids.

This clone was detected a few times. This chain uses TRBV14 with TRBJ1-1; D not certain. V was cut by 7 bases and J by 2 bases, with 20 bases left in between. The CDR3 contains 16 residues. The germline V gene has CDR1 SGHDN and CDR2 FVKESK. CDR3 DNA sequence: TGTGCCAGCAAGCCAACCTTGGGCGGCAGCAACACTGAAGCTTTCTTT. Amino acid sequence: CASKPTLGGSNTEAFF. Using reference TRBV14 and TRBJ1-1 for the parts outside the CDR3, the full variable domain is EAGVTQFPSHSVIEKGQTVTLRCDPISGHDNLYWYRRVMGKEIKFLLHFVKESKQDESGMPNNRFLAERTGGTYSTLKVQPAELEDSGVYFCASKPTLGGSNTEAFFGQGTRLTVV.

The J gene is TRBJ2-7, the V gene TRBV5-1, with a weak D call TRBD1 (6 bases). Germline V lookup: CDR1 SGHRS, CDR2 YFSETQ. V was trimmed by 2 bases and J by 0 bases, leaving 9 bases between them. The length of the CDR3 is 14 residues. In DNA, the CDR3 is TGCGCCAGCAGCTTCGGGACACGCTCCTACGAGCAGTACTTC. This encodes CASSFGTRSYEQYF.

This chain connects TRBV5-1 to TRBJ2-6, with D hard to call. The CDR3 is 14 amino acids. Germline CDR1 reads SGHRS; CDR2 reads YFSETQ. Trimming took off 6 bases at V and 2 bases at J, with 9 bases between the two ends. CDR3 loop: CASKDPPGANVLTF. The CDR3 coding sequence is TGCGCCAGCAAGGACCCTCCTGGGGCCAACGTCCTGACTTTC.

This chain links TRBV7-8 with TRBJ2-3; TRBD1 matches 9 bases. The CDR3 has 15 amino acids. Germline assignment: CDR1 SGHVS and CDR2 FQNEAQ. V shed 4 bases, J shed 4 bases, and the junction held 6 bases outside the gene matches. CDR3 loop: CASSYRDRDADTQYF. CDR3 bases: TGTGCCAGCAGCTACCGGGACAGGGACGCAGATACGCAGTATTTT. The entire variable domain, with the rest obtained from reference TRBV7-8 and TRBJ2-3, is as follows: GAGVSQSPRYKVAKRGQDVALRCDPISGHVSLFWYQQALGQGPEFLTYFQNEAQLDKSGLPSDRFFAERPEGSVSTLKIQRTQQEDSAVYLCASSYRDRDADTQYFGPGTRLTVL.

The genes are TRBV14 and TRBJ2-1; weak D call: TRBD2 (6 bases). The CDR3 length is 16 residues. Germline-derived CDR1 and CDR2 are SGHDN and FVKESK. With 4 bases removed from V and 1 base from J, the gap between germline ends came to 14 bases. CDR3 sequence: CASSRWGSGSYNEQFF. CDR3 coding DNA: TGTGCCAGCAGCCGTTGGGGTAGCGGATCCTACAATGAGCAGTTCTTC.

This clone was seen only once. The chain employs TRBV11-3 and TRBJ1-2; tentative D call: TRBD1 (6 bases). CDR3 length: 13 amino acids. Germline lookup yields CDR1 SGHNT and CDR2 YENEEA. V gave up 4 bases and J gave up 8 bases, with 14 bases separating them. The CDR3 nucleotides read TGTGCCAGCAGCTACGGCAGGGGAGGAGGCTACACCTTC. It translates to CASSYGRGGGYTF. Full variable domain (outside the CDR3, taken from reference TRBV11-3 and TRBJ1-2): EAGVVQSPRYKIIEKKQPVAFWCNPISGHNTLYWYLQNLGQGPELLIRYENEEAVDDSQLPKDRFSAERLKGVDSTLKIQPAELGDSAVYLCASSYGRGGGYTFGSGTRLTVV.

Turning to this clone: The sample contains more than one DNA sequence encoding this CDR3. The gene calls are TRBV5-6 and TRBJ2-3; TRBD2 matches at 12 bases. J gave up 5 bases and V 0 bases, and 4 bases lay outside the gene matches. CDR3 length: 16 amino acids. Germline assignment: CDR1 SGHDT and CDR2 YYEEEE. Written as DNA, the CDR3 is TGTGCCAGCAGCTTGGGACTAGCGGGGGCTCTAGATACGCAGTATTTT. Amino acids: CASSLGLAGALDTQYF.

The chain employs TRBV6-4 and TRBJ1-1; tentatively, D is TRBD1 (6 bases). Trimming took 6 bases from V and 1 from J, leaving 12 bases between them. Germline loops: CDR1 MRHNA, CDR2 SNTAGT. The CDR3 is 14 residues long. DNA of the CDR3: TGTGCCAGCAGCGCCCTAGGGGGGAACACTGAAGCTTTCTTT. Amino acid sequence: CASSALGGNTEAFF.

The gene calls are TRBV27 and TRBJ1-2, with TRBD1 matching 12 bases. This CDR3 spans 16 amino acids. Germline V gene data show CDR1 as MNHEY and CDR2 as SMNVEV (reference sequence). V shed 5 bases and J 4 bases; nucleotides not matched to a gene: 8. The CDR3 sequence is CASSHGTGGLGYGYTF. In DNA form, the CDR3 reads TGTGCCAGCAGTCACGGGACAGGGGGCCTTGGCTATGGCTACACCTTC.